This T cell receptor beta chain was captured in a study of beta chain features in type 1 diabetes. Study-level results: Among all four CD4+ subsets, Type 1 diabetes patients had TCRB CDR3s that were moderately but significantly shorter.

The germline V gene has CDR1 LNHDA and CDR2 SQIVND (reference sequence). The germline V and J ends were trimmed by 1 base and 7 bases, with 8 bases remaining between them. The CDR3 runs 13 residues. This clone has only one observation. The antigen is not known. As every portion of the isolated RNA was reverse transcribed, the sequencing read expressed TCRB transcripts. The table came from immunoSEQ multiplex PCR; TCRdb's copy has only in-frame clones and leaves some out. The data hold roughly 250,000 clones, with roughly 20% observed a single time. The sample consisted of naive CD4+ T cells from blood. This clonotype was sampled from a woman in her forties with type 1 diabetes. V is TRBV19 and J is TRBJ1-5; no clear D gene. Written as DNA, the CDR3 is TGTGCCAGTAGTATAGCAGTTTTACAGCCCCAGCATTTT. It yields the protein CASSIAVLQPQHF.